The clone carrying this T cell receptor (beta chain) came up a few times. Reverse transcribing all isolated RNA meant expressed TCRB transcripts were sequenced. The protocol was immunoSEQ multiplex PCR, while the TCRdb copy is restricted to in-frame clones and leaves out a portion. The sample lists about half a million clones, 10% to 12% occurring once. In germline, CDR1 is SNHLY, CDR2 FYNNEI. With 6 bases removed from V and 3 bases from J, the gap between germline ends came to 11 bases. This CDR3 is 13 amino acids long. These data belong to a study of beta chain features in type 1 diabetes. The sample was naive CD4+ T cells from blood. This rearrangement joins TRBV2 to TRBJ1-1; tentatively, D is TRBD1 (5 bases). The clonotype originates from a young woman in good health. As DNA, the CDR3 is TGTGCCAGCAGCGTACAGGTGGACACTGAAGCTTTCTTT. This sequence encodes CASSVQVDTEAFF. Using reference TRBV2 and TRBJ1-1 for the parts outside the CDR3, the full variable domain is EPEVTQTPSHQVTQMGQEVILRCVPISNHLYFYWYRQILGQKVEFLVSFYNNEISEKSEIFDDQFSVERPDGSNFTLKIRSTKLEDSAMYFCASSVQVDTEAFFGQGTRLTVV.